The 4 T cell receptor beta chains given below trace back to one sample, sequenced in a study of identical twins (dated by TCRdb to the mid-2010s). The library was produced with 5' RACE. TCRdb lists the instrument as Illumina HiSeq 2000. In TCRdb, the public reads were trimmed at Q25 with fastp and aligned with MiXCR, with productive beta chains retained. Rows with a matching CDR3 protein are joined into one entry that keeps the most common DNA and genes. The sample yields about 530,000 distinct CDR3 sequences; around 20% were counted once. Approximately 0.5% of the sample rests with the top ten. These same records also appear under a second study, on yellow fever vaccine responses in identical twins.

The sample consisted of CD4+ T cells sorted from blood. These TCRs come from a woman between 18 and 30 years old in good health.

V is TRBV20-1 and J is TRBJ1-1; 7 bases are shared with TRBD1. CDR3 size: 13 residues. The J segment lost 7 bases and the V segment lost 6 bases, leaving 11 bases of the junction unmatched. Germline V gives CDR1 DFQATT, CDR2 SNEGSKA (reference sequence). CDR3 region: CSAKTGQYYEAFF. The CDR3, as DNA: TGCAGTGCGAAGACAGGGCAATATTATGAAGCTTTCTTT.

This clonotype was seen once. This sequence joins TRBV20-1 and TRBJ2-3; 13 bases fit TRBD2. The V gene's germline CDR1 is DFQATT and CDR2 SNEGSKA (reference sequence). The V segment lost 1 base and the J segment 3 bases; nucleotides outside the gene matches: 13. This CDR3 contains 19 residues. CDR3 sequence (DNA): TGCAGTGCTAGAGGCGGACTAGCGGGAGAGTCGATGAGGACAGATACGCAGTATTTT. Translating gives CSARGGLAGESMRTDTQYF.

This clonotype appeared a few times. This chain joins TRBV6-2 or TRBV6-3 and TRBJ2-3; TRBD1 matches at 7 bases. Trimming removed 5 bases from V and 0 bases from J; junction bases left unmatched: 5. Germline loops: CDR1 MNHEY, CDR2 SVGEGT. The CDR3 length is 15 residues. The CDR3 nucleotides read TGTGCCAGCAGTCGAGACAGGGACAGCACAGATACGCAGTATTTT. The encoded protein is CASSRDRDSTDTQYF.

The chain has TRBV12-3 or TRBV12-4 and TRBJ1-2, with a possible D match to TRBD1 (6 bases). Trimming shortened V by 0 bases and J by 5 bases, and 16 bases separated the two germline ends. This CDR3 comprises 16 residues. The CDR3 reads CASSLAGGRGRYGYTF. The CDR3 DNA reads as TGTGCCAGCAGTTTAGCGGGGGGCAGGGGAAGATATGGCTACACCTTC.